One sample yielded the 27 T cell receptor beta chains listed below, sequenced in a study of cytomegalovirus exposure and HLA in healthy donors. Researchers ran the PCR with 60 Vbeta and 13 Jbeta primers. Some clones are missing from TCRdb's copy, which holds only in-frame ones; the method was immunoSEQ multiplex PCR. Of about 160,000 clones in the sample, approximately 77% are singletons; the top ten hold about 1.5%. Specimen: PBMCs. These receptors were taken from a male donor in good health and CMV-seronegative.

V usage is TRBV12-5 and J usage is TRBJ2-4; D may be TRBD1 (5 bases). Germline V gives CDR1 LGHNT, CDR2 FRNRAP. This CDR3 has 19 residues. Deletions cut 0 bases from V and 0 bases from J, with 18 bases between. The CDR3 loop reads CASGLVPDSLTVAKNIQYF. DNA for the CDR3: TGTGCTAGTGGTTTGGTTCCAGACAGCCTAACCGTAGCCAAAAACATTCAGTACTTC.

This clone was seen a handful of times. The chain recombines TRBV19 with TRBJ1-2; D unresolved. Germline CDR1 is LNHDA and CDR2 is SQIVND (reference sequence). V was shortened by 3 bases and J by 5 bases, with 10 bases between the two germline ends. The CDR3 has 13 residues. The CDR3: CASSIFSGYGYTF. In DNA form, the CDR3 reads TGTGCCAGTAGTATTTTTTCAGGTTATGGCTACACCTTC. Full variable domain (missing parts from reference TRBV19 and TRBJ1-2): DGGITQSPKYLFRKEGQNVTLSCEQNLNHDAMYWYRQDPGQGLRLIYYSQIVNDFQKGDIAEGYSVSREKKESFPLTVTSAQKNPTAFYLCASSIFSGYGYTFGSGTRLTVV.

This rearrangement joins TRBV27 to TRBJ2-1; TRBD1 aligns across 8 bases. The CDR3 has 16 residues. J gave up 7 bases and V 4 bases, and 12 bases lay outside the gene matches. Germline V gene sequence: CDR1 MNHEY, CDR2 SMNVEV (reference sequence). CDR3 sequence (DNA): TGTGCCAGCAGTTCACCCCAGGGGGCGCCGCTTAATGAGCAGTTCTTC. It is translated as CASSSPQGAPLNEQFF.

V gene TRBV6-5 combines with J gene TRBJ1-2; 7 bases are a match to TRBD1. This CDR3 spans 15 amino acids. The germline CDR1 and CDR2 sequences are MNHEY and SVGAGI. The V gene end was trimmed by 7 bases and the J gene end by 0 bases; junction bases not matched to a gene: 8. The CDR3 nucleotides read TGTGCCAGCACCAACCAGGGGGGAGCTAACTATGGCTACACCTTC. Protein: CASTNQGGANYGYTF.

The CDR3 loop is CAISELKTGVENSPLHF. CDR3 bases: TGTGCCATCAGTGAACTAAAAACAGGGGTGGAAAATTCACCCCTCCACTTT. The chain combines TRBV10-3 with TRBJ1-6; 7 bases fit TRBD1. With 3 bases clipped from V and 7 bases from J, the junction kept 12 bases outside the gene matches. The CDR3 is 17 amino acids. Germline loops: CDR1 ENHRY, CDR2 SYGVKD.

J is TRBJ2-5 and V is TRBV5-1; TRBD2 aligns across 14 bases. The CDR3 runs to 18 residues. Germline trimming cut 4 bases from V and 2 bases from J; bases unmatched to any gene: 10. Looked up from germline, CDR1 is SGHRS and CDR2 is YFSETQ. CDR3 sequence: CASSGETSGGASQETQYF. The CDR3 nucleotides read TGCGCCAGCAGCGGGGAGACTAGCGGGGGGGCTAGTCAAGAGACCCAGTACTTC.

This chain links TRBV21-1 with TRBJ2-5; TRBD1, the table's D call, lacks a check against the DNA. TRBV21-1 is marked as a pseudogene. The CDR3 length is 16 residues. CDR3 region: CASTPPTGTTQETQYF. The CDR3 DNA reads as TGTGCCAGCACGCCGCCGACAGGGACGACACAAGAGACCCAGTACTTC.

This clone was seen a handful of times. The chain couples TRBV6-1 to TRBJ2-1; TRBD2 aligns across 8 bases. The CDR3 runs to 15 residues. The germline V gene encodes CDR1 MNHNS and CDR2 SASEGT. J gave up 4 bases and V 2 bases, and 4 bases lay outside the gene matches. For the CDR3, the DNA is TGTGCCAGCAGTGAACATGCTAGCGGGTACAATGAGCAGTTCTTC. Protein product: CASSEHASGYNEQFF.

V is TRBV7-2 and J is TRBJ2-3; the D gene is possibly TRBD1 (5 bases). Deletions cut 2 bases from V and 6 bases from J, with 9 bases between. This CDR3 is 13 amino acids long. Germline assignment: CDR1 SGHTA and CDR2 FQGNSA. This chain's CDR3 is CASSLFPGDTQYF. The DNA for the CDR3 is TGTGCCAGCAGCTTATTTCCAGGGGATACGCAGTATTTT.

This clone was found once. The chain has TRBV14 and TRBJ1-1, with a possible D match to TRBD1 (5 bases). Trimming left V 4 bases short and J 0 bases short, with 15 bases between. In germline, CDR1 is SGHDN, CDR2 FVKESK. CDR3 length: 16 residues. CDR3 sequence reads: CASSPNPGWMNTEAFF. DNA for the CDR3: TGTGCCAGCAGCCCTAACCCAGGGTGGATGAACACTGAAGCTTTCTTT.

This chain connects TRBV25-1 to TRBJ2-5; 10 nucleotides align to TRBD1. Germline V CDR1 and CDR2: MGHDK, SYGVNS. Losses at the gene ends were 7 bases for V and 5 bases for J; bases not matched to a gene: 10. The CDR3 totals 15 residues. The CDR3: CASTPDRGHIETQYF. In nucleotides, the CDR3 is TGTGCCAGCACCCCCGACAGGGGGCATATTGAGACCCAGTACTTC.

The gene calls are TRBV15 and TRBJ1-2; D is ambiguous. CDR3 length: 13 residues. V shed 1 base and J shed 2 bases, with 5 bases lying between them. Per germline, CDR1 LNHNV and CDR2 YYDKDF (reference sequence). CDR3 DNA: TGTGCCACCAGCAGAGCACGGAACTATGGCTACACCTTC. Its translation: CATSRARNYGYTF.

V gene TRBV29-1 combines with J gene TRBJ2-3; a possible D gene is TRBD1 (6 bases). The CDR3 sequence is 13 residues long. CDR1 is SQVTM, CDR2 ANQGSEA, per germline. The germline V and J ends were trimmed by 7 bases and 2 bases, with 13 bases remaining between them. CDR3 residues: CSAGQFNTDTQYF. CDR3 nucleotides: TGCAGCGCCGGACAGTTTAACACAGATACGCAGTATTTT.

The chain employs TRBV5-4 and TRBJ2-4, with TRBD2 matching 13 bases. Germline V CDR1 and CDR2: SGHNT, YYREEE (reference sequence). The junction had 9 bases not matched to a gene; V was cut back by 0 bases and J by 3 bases. The CDR3 totals 19 residues. The CDR3 region is CASSLAGTSGILGKNIQYF. The CDR3 DNA reads TGTGCCAGCAGCTTGGCCGGGACTAGCGGGATTCTAGGCAAAAACATTCAGTACTTC. Full variable domain (remainder filled in from reference TRBV5-4 and TRBJ2-4): ETGVTQSPTHLIKTRGQQVTLRCSSQSGHNTVSWYQQALGQGPQFIFQYYREEENGRGNFPPRFSGLQFPNYSSELNVNALELDDSALYLCASSLAGTSGILGKNIQYFGAGTRLSVL.

V and J are TRBV2 and TRBJ2-2, with D possibly TRBD2 on 5 matching bases. The CDR3 sequence is 14 residues long. Germline values: CDR1 SNHLY, CDR2 FYNNEI. Trimming removed 8 bases at V and 4 bases at J, with 14 bases between. The CDR3 is CASGRGRATGELFF. Written as DNA, the CDR3 is TGTGCCAGCGGCCGGGGTAGGGCCACCGGGGAGCTGTTTTTT.

The chain carries TRBV10-3 and TRBJ1-2; the D gene is possibly TRBD1 (5 bases). This CDR3 has 14 amino acids. Between the trimmed V and J ends, which lost 0 bases and 4 bases, there was a span of 9 bases. The germline V gene has CDR1 ENHRY and CDR2 SYGVKD. The CDR3 spells CAISESWGGYGYTF. The CDR3 DNA follows: TGTGCCATCAGTGAGTCTTGGGGCGGCTATGGCTACACCTTC.

This clone turned up a few times. The genes are TRBV5-4 and TRBJ2-1; possible D gene TRBD1, 5 bases. Germline CDR1 SGHNT, CDR2 YYREEE (reference sequence). CDR3 size: 16 residues. The ends were cut back, 0 bases at V and 1 base at J, with 11 bases in the middle. Here the CDR3 DNA reads TGTGCCAGCAGCTTGGGTGGCCAGGGATCCTACAATGAGCAGTTCTTC. Translated: CASSLGGQGSYNEQFF.

The rearrangement uses TRBV27 and TRBJ2-7; D possibly corresponds to TRBD1 (5 bases). This CDR3 has 15 amino acids. Deletions cut 2 bases from V and 1 base from J, with 12 bases between. Germline V lookup: CDR1 MNHEY, CDR2 SMNVEV (reference sequence). The CDR3 here is CASSLVPGLSYEQYF. The CDR3 nucleotides are TGTGCCAGCAGTTTAGTACCAGGGCTGTCCTACGAGCAGTACTTC.

A single count supports this clone. CDR3 bases: TGTGCCAGCAACCTCCAGCGGGGGTCTAATGAGCAGTTCTTC. It codes for CASNLQRGSNEQFF. The chain combines TRBV2 with TRBJ2-1; 8 bases agree with TRBD2. With 7 bases clipped from V and 7 bases from J, the junction kept 9 bases outside the gene matches. Germline V gives CDR1 SNHLY, CDR2 FYNNEI. CDR3 length: 14 residues.

The rearrangement uses TRBV7-2 and TRBJ2-7; D is uncertain. Germline assignment: CDR1 SGHTA and CDR2 FQGNSA. V lost 3 bases and J 4 bases, leaving 4 bases between the germline ends. The CDR3 runs 11 residues. The CDR3 DNA reads TGTGCCAGCAGCTTCCATTACGAGCAGTACTTC. Its translation is CASSFHYEQYF.

The chain carries TRBV5-6 and TRBJ1-3; tentative D call: TRBD1 (5 bases). V was shortened by 0 bases and J by 3 bases, with 10 bases between the two germline ends. CDR1 is SGHDT and CDR2 is YYEEEE in the germline V gene. The CDR3 extends over 15 amino acids. This CDR3 is CASSLAGGYGNTIYF. CDR3 nucleotides: TGTGCCAGCAGCTTGGCCGGGGGGTATGGAAACACCATATATTTT.

This clone is a singleton in its sample. The rearrangement joins TRBV7-3 to TRBJ2-2; 7 bases agree with TRBD2. Trimming at V came to 2 bases and at J to 5 bases, leaving 5 bases not matched to a gene. Germline V gene sequence: CDR1 SGHTA, CDR2 FQGTGA. This CDR3 has 15 amino acids. This CDR3 is CASSLGGGLTGELFF. For the CDR3, the DNA is TGTGCCAGCAGCTTAGGGGGGGGTCTAACCGGGGAGCTGTTTTTT. Using reference TRBV7-3 and TRBJ2-2 for the parts outside the CDR3, the full variable domain is GAGVSQTPSNKVTEKGKYVELRCDPISGHTALYWYRQSLGQGPEFLIYFQGTGAADDSGLPNDRFFAVRPEGSVSTLKIQRTERGDSAVYLCASSLGGGLTGELFFGEGSRLTVL.

V is TRBV6-4 and J is TRBJ2-1; 10 bases are a match to TRBD1. Germline-derived CDR1 and CDR2 are MRHNA and SNTAGT. CDR3 size: 16 residues. Germline trimming cut 0 bases from V and 9 bases from J; bases unmatched to any gene: 8. This CDR3 is CASSDSSGTGAVEQFF. The CDR3 nucleotides read TGTGCCAGCAGTGACTCTAGCGGGACAGGGGCGGTTGAGCAGTTCTTC.

The genes are TRBV7-3 and TRBJ1-6; 7 bases match TRBD1. V lost 6 bases, J lost 6 bases, and 5 bases stayed unmatched. CDR1 and CDR2 (germline): SGHTA, FQGTGA. The CDR3 is 14 residues long. The DNA for the CDR3 is TGTGCCAGCAGTCCCGGGACAGTTAATTCACCCCTCCACTTT. This translates into CASSPGTVNSPLHF. Filled out from reference TRBV7-3 and TRBJ1-6, the complete variable domain reads GAGVSQTPSNKVTEKGKYVELRCDPISGHTALYWYRQSLGQGPEFLIYFQGTGAADDSGLPNDRFFAVRPEGSVSTLKIQRTERGDSAVYLCASSPGTVNSPLHFGNGTRLTVT.

V is TRBV6-5 and J is TRBJ1-5; TRBD1 matches 7 bases. The CDR3 is 15 residues long. Germline loops: CDR1 MNHEY, CDR2 SVGAGI. Trimming removed 7 bases from V and 7 bases from J; junction bases left unmatched: 13. The CDR3 here is CASTDRKSSGQPQHF. The CDR3 DNA sequence: TGTGCCAGCACGGACAGGAAGTCATCGGGGCAGCCCCAGCATTTT.

The CDR3 nucleotides read TGTGCCACCCCGGGACAGGGGTTGAACACCGGGGAGCTGTTTTTT. Residues: CATPGQGLNTGELFF. The genes are TRBV11-2 and TRBJ2-2; 10 bases line up with TRBD1. CDR1 is SGHAT and CDR2 is FQNNGV in the germline V gene. This CDR3 spans 15 amino acids. V shed 10 bases and J 1 base; nucleotides not matched to a gene: 6.

The V call is TRBV6-1, the J call TRBJ1-5, with TRBD1 as a possible D gene (5 bases). This CDR3 spans 13 amino acids. From germline, CDR1 is MNHNS and CDR2 SASEGT. Trimming left V 4 bases short and J 6 bases short, with 10 bases between. For the CDR3, the DNA is TGTGCCAGCAGTGGGCTCGACAGTCAGCCCCAGCATTTT. Its translation: CASSGLDSQPQHF.